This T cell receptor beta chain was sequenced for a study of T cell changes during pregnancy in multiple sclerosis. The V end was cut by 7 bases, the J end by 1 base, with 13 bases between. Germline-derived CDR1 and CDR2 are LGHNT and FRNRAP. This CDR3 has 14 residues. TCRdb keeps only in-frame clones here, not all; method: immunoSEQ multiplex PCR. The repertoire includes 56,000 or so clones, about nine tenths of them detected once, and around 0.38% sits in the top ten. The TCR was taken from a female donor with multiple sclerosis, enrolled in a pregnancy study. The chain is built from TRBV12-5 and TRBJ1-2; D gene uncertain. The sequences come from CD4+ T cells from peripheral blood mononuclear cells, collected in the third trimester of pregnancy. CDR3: CASAADSINYGYTF. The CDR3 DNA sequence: TGTGCTAGTGCCGCTGACTCGATTAACTATGGCTACACCTTC. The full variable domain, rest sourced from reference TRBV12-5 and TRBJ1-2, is DARVTQTPRHKVTEMGQEVTMRCQPILGHNTVFWYRQTMMQGLELLAYFRNRAPLDDSGMPKDRFSAEMPDATLATLKIQPSEPRDSAVYFCASAADSINYGYTFGSGTRLTVV.